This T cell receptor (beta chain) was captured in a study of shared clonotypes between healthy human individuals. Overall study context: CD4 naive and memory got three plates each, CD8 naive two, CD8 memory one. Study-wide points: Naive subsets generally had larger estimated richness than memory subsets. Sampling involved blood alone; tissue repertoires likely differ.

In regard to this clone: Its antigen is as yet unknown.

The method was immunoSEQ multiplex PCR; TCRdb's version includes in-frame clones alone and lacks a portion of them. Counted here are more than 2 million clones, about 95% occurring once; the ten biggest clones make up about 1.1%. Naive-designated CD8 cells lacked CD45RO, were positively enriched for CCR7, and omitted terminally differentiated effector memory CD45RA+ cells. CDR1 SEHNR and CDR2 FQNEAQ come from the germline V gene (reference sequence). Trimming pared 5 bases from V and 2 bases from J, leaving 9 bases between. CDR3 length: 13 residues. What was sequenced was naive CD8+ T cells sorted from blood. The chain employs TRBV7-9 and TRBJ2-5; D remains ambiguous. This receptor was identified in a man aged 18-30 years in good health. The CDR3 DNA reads TGTGCCAGCAGCGGGGAAGCACAAGAGACCCAGTACTTC. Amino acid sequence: CASSGEAQETQYF. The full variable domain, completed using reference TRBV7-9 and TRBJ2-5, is DTGVSQNPRHKITKRGQNVTFRCDPISEHNRLYWYRQTLGQGPEFLTYFQNEAQLEKSRLLSDRFSAERPKGSFSTLEIQRTEQGDSAMYLCASSGEAQETQYFGPGTRLLVL.